Reported below is one T cell receptor (beta chain). The data were taken from a study of blood T cell repertoires in COVID-19. Only in-frame clones appear in the TCRdb table, and some are missing; sequencing was by immunoSEQ multiplex PCR. The sample lists tens of thousands of clones, 88% seen once, with 4.7% in the top ten. This CDR3 has 16 residues. CDR1 is SGHTA, CDR2 FQGNSA, per germline. V lost 5 bases to trimming and J lost 5 bases; unmatched junction nucleotides: 14. The receptor comes from a human donor in a cohort sampled during active COVID-19. The chain combines TRBV7-2 with TRBJ1-1, with 7 bases identical to TRBD1. The source material was peripheral blood. CDR3 nucleotides: TGTGCCAGCAGCCCGTCAAAGAGAGGGGGCGGGACTGAAGCTTTCTTT. This sequence encodes CASSPSKRGGGTEAFF.